The text below deals with one TCR beta chain. Deletions cut 6 bases from V and 5 bases from J, with 7 bases between. Germline V gives CDR1 SEHNR, CDR2 FQNEAQ (reference sequence). The CDR3 runs 12 residues. These data come from a study of CD8 T cells in Susac syndrome. Reverse transcription of about 0.5 to 1 ug RNA was carried out with random hexamers. TCRdb re-analysed the immunoSEQ multiplex PCR reads in MiXCR, keeping a single row per CDR3 protein. The table includes over 200,000 distinct CDR3 sequences, roughly 94% detected once. This receptor was obtained from a human donor with multiple sclerosis. The rearrangement joins TRBV7-9 to TRBJ1-4; D is possibly TRBD1 (5 bases). Sequenced input: CD4+ T cells from PBMCs. This CDR3 reads CASSRGNEKLFF. The CDR3 DNA is TGTGCCAGCAGTCGGGGGAATGAAAAACTGTTTTTT.